A single sample is the source of the 27 T cell receptor beta chains below, sequenced in a study of tumor and adjacent non-tumor tissue in lung cancer. Three rounds of nested PCR, following a modified ARM-PCR protocol, produced the TCRbeta library. TCRdb used MiXCR to reprocess the multiplex PCR reads, holding one entry per CDR3 protein. The sample contains 110,000 or so distinct CDR3 sequences, 75% of which appear only once. This sample's RNA came from whole unsorted tissue. Sample: lung tumor tissue. These receptors originate from a woman aged 55-69 years with non-small cell lung cancer.

The count of this clonotype is one. One end of the junction is discordant with germline, which a read error may explain. The V call is TRBV6-2 or TRBV6-3, the J call TRBJ2-7, with D maybe TRBD1 (6 bases). The CDR3 spans 14 residues. Germline loops: CDR1 MNHEY, CDR2 SVGEGT. The CDR3 loop is CVSNRGTESYEQYF. CDR3 nucleotides: TGTGTCAGCAATAGGGGGACGGAGTCCTACGAGCAGTACTTC.

Points on this clonotype: This CDR3 fails to terminate in the conserved phenylalanine or tryptophan, so it likely reflects a read error. Because the CDR3's place on the DNA is in doubt, the DNA is left out and the CDR3 is given as listed by TCRdb. The CDR3 sequence: CASKTSAVDEHYI. V and J are TRBV6-6 and TRBJ2-7; TRBD2 reflects the table's D call only, with no check against the DNA. CDR1 is MNHNY, CDR2 SVGAGI, per germline (reference sequence). Both ends counted, the CDR3 spans 13 residues.

The sample holds a few counts of this clonotype. This may arise from a read error, as a much more abundant clone is one base away. The CDR3 DNA follows: TGCAGCGTGGATAACACAGGGGACACTGGGGCCAACGTCCTGACTTTC. Encoded protein: CSVDNTGDTGANVLTF. This chain connects TRBV29-1 to TRBJ2-6, with TRBD1 matching 7 bases. Germline assignment: CDR1 SQVTM and CDR2 ANQGSEA. V was pared by 6 bases and J by 2 bases, with 10 bases of the junction left unmatched. The CDR3 totals 16 residues.

This clonotype occurred once. V is TRBV5-5 and J is TRBJ2-5; D possibly corresponds to TRBD2 (6 bases). The CDR3 is 14 amino acids. The V end was cut by 6 bases, the J end by 4 bases, with 16 bases between. The germline CDR1 and CDR2 sequences are SGHKS and YYEKEE (reference sequence). CDR3 nucleotide sequence: TGTGCCAGCAACCTTACTAACGGGGGAGAGACCCAGTACTTC. It specifies CASNLTNGGETQYF.

Points on this clonotype: At one boundary the junction diverges from the germline segment, which might be a read error. This chain connects TRBV6-5 to TRBJ2-6; D is perhaps TRBD1 (7 bases). Germline V lookup: CDR1 MNHEY, CDR2 SVGAGI. This CDR3 is built from 19 residues. CDR3 residues: CDSSYGAGQYYSGADVLTF. In DNA, the CDR3 is TGTGACAGCAGTTATGGTGCGGGACAGTATTACTCTGGGGCAGACGTCCTGACTTTC.

The chain has TRBV11-1 and TRBJ1-5, with a weak D call TRBD1 (5 bases). CDR3 length equals 13 residues. The germline V and J ends were trimmed by 3 bases and 10 bases, with 13 bases remaining between them. The germline V gene has CDR1 SGHAT and CDR2 FQDESV (reference sequence). The CDR3 DNA reads TGTGCCAGCAGCTTTGTCGACTGGGGCCCCCAGCATTTT. This gives the protein CASSFVDWGPQHF.

V usage is TRBV4-3 and J usage is TRBJ2-1, with 10 bases that match TRBD2. V shed 4 bases and J 3 bases; nucleotides not matched to a gene: 9. CDR3 size: 17 residues. Per the germline V gene, CDR1 is LGHNA and CDR2 is YSLEER. The CDR3 bases are TGCGCCAGCAGCCCCTTGCCCACTAGCGGGGACTACAATGAGCAGTTCTTC. Protein product: CASSPLPTSGDYNEQFF.

Concerning this clonotype: At one end the junction does not follow the germline gene, possibly because of a read error. The J gene is TRBJ2-7, the V gene TRBV4-2, with D hard to call. CDR1 is LGHNA and CDR2 is YNFKEQ in the germline V gene. There are 13 residues in the CDR3. The CDR3 DNA is TGTGCCAGCACATTGGTACAGACCTACGAGCGGTACTTC. Protein: CASTLVQTYERYF.

The J gene is TRBJ2-7, the V gene TRBV11-2, with TRBD1 matching over 7 bases. The V gene end was trimmed by 9 bases and the J gene end by 10 bases; junction bases not matched to a gene: 18. Germline lookup yields CDR1 SGHAT and CDR2 FQNNGV. The CDR3 runs to 14 residues. CDR3 sequence: CARNLSTGTAEQYF. DNA for the CDR3: TGTGCCAGGAACTTATCCACCGGGACAGCCGAACAGTACTTC. Full variable domain (missing parts from reference TRBV11-2 and TRBJ2-7): EAGVAQSPRYKIIEKRQSVAFWCNPISGHATLYWYQQILGQGPKLLIQFQNNGVVDDSQLPKDRFSAERLKGVDSTLKIQPAKLEDSAVYLCARNLSTGTAEQYFGPGTRLTVT.

As concerns this clonotype: A junction boundary mismatches the germline segment, possibly from a read error. The genes are TRBV6-2 or TRBV6-3 and TRBJ2-2; weak D call: TRBD1 (6 bases). The CDR3 loop spans 18 amino acids. Germline CDR1 reads MNHEY; CDR2 reads SVGEGT. The CDR3 DNA reads TGTGCCAGCAGTTACAACATCAACCAGGGGCTAGACACCGGGGAGCTGTTGTTT. It encodes CASSYNINQGLDTGELLF.

This clonotype was seen only a few times. A clone one base away is much larger, so this may be a read error. This chain links TRBV6-6 with TRBJ2-7; 7 bases agree with TRBD2. V trimming: 5 bases; J trimming: 0 bases; junction bases outside the gene matches: 7. The germline V gene has CDR1 MNHNY and CDR2 SVGAGI (reference sequence). This CDR3 is 15 amino acids long. The CDR3 protein is CASSGVSGDSYEQYF. The CDR3 DNA reads TGTGCCAGCAGTGGCGTAAGCGGGGACTCCTACGAGCAGTACTTC.

As to this clonotype: One end of the junction fails to match germline, which may point to a read error. J is TRBJ2-7 and V is TRBV11-2, with D perhaps matching TRBD1 (5 bases). CDR1 is SGHAT and CDR2 is FQNNGV in the germline V gene. CDR3 length: 13 amino acids. This CDR3 reads CTSSSLGLYEQYF. The CDR3 DNA reads as TGCACCAGCAGTTCCCTGGGGCTATACGAGCAGTACTTC.

In regard to this clonotype: The junction does not match germline at one end; this may be a read error. This chain uses TRBV29-1 with TRBJ1-2; no clear D gene. CDR3 length equals 13 residues. The germline gives CDR1 SQVTM, CDR2 ANQGSEA. The CDR3 here is CSIVSTVNYGYNF. DNA of the CDR3: TGCAGCATTGTCAGTACTGTGAACTATGGCTACAACTTC. The full variable domain, in which reference TRBV29-1 and TRBJ1-2 provide the parts outside the CDR3, is SAVISQKPSRDICQRGTSLTIQCQVDSQVTMMFWYRQQPGQSLTLIATANQGSEATYESGFVIDKFPISRPNLTFSTLTVSNMSPEDSSIYLCSIVSTVNYGYNFGSGTRLTVV.

This chain links TRBV5-8 with TRBJ2-5; 9 nucleotides agree with TRBD1. Germline values: CDR1 SGHTS, CDR2 YDEGEE. The CDR3 has 15 residues. V lost 4 bases, J lost 1 base, and 5 bases stayed unmatched. The DNA of the CDR3 is TGTGCCAGCAGCATCATGGGACAGGGCCAAGAGACCCAGTACTTC. Translated: CASSIMGQGQETQYF.

A note on this clonotype: A much larger clone sits a single nucleotide away, making a read error possible. This sequence joins TRBV12-3 or TRBV12-4 and TRBJ1-2; D is ambiguous. CDR3 length: 14 residues. Trimming took off 3 bases at V and 7 bases at J, with 15 bases between the two ends. The CDR3 sequence: CASSFQNLGFGYTF. CDR3 in DNA: TGTGCCAGCAGTTTTCAGAATCTTGGCTTTGGCTACACCTTC.

As concerns this clonotype: The germline gene is not matched at one end of the junction; a read error may be the cause. CDR3 nucleotide sequence: TGCGCCAGCGGCCAAGATCACCGGTCTTACCAGCAGTACTTC. Amino acids: CASGQDHRSYQQYF. The V and J genes are TRBV4-1 and TRBJ2-7; no reliable D call. The germline V gene encodes CDR1 MGHRA and CDR2 YSYEKL. The CDR3 extends over 14 amino acids.

This clonotype has more than one count but fewer than ten. The V and J genes are TRBV5-6 and TRBJ1-2; TRBD1 agrees at 10 bases. The CDR3 has 15 amino acids. The germline V gene has CDR1 SGHDT and CDR2 YYEEEE. The ends lost 6 bases at V and 8 bases at J; junction bases unmatched: 13. The CDR3 sequence: CASTVIFDRGQGYTF. For the CDR3, the DNA is TGTGCCAGCACCGTAATATTCGACAGGGGGCAGGGCTACACCTTC. Full variable domain (missing parts from reference TRBV5-6 and TRBJ1-2): DAGVTQSPTHLIKTRGQQVTLRCSPKSGHDTVSWYQQALGQGPQFIFQYYEEEERQRGNFPDRFSGHQFPNYSSELNVNALLLGDSALYLCASTVIFDRGQGYTFGSGTRLTVV.

The V gene is TRBV4-3, the J gene TRBJ1-2, with D tentatively TRBD1 (6 bases). Looked up from germline, CDR1 is LGHNA and CDR2 is YSLEER. The CDR3 extends over 17 amino acids. V lost 0 bases, J lost 4 bases, and 18 bases lay in between. The CDR3 loop is CASSQEMGGWASYGYTF. In nucleotides, the CDR3 is TGCGCCAGCAGCCAAGAGATGGGGGGCTGGGCTAGCTATGGCTACACCTTC.

The chain couples TRBV28 to TRBJ2-7, with a possible D match to TRBD2 (6 bases). The CDR3 sequence is 14 residues long. V dropped 5 bases and J dropped 8 bases, with 19 bases sitting between them. Germline V gene lookup returns CDR1 MDHEN and CDR2 SYDVKM. In DNA, the CDR3 is TGTGCCAGCAGTGGTGGAGGGATACTTCACAAGCAGTACTTC. This sequence encodes CASSGGGILHKQYF.

The table lists this clonotype with a count of one. One end of the junction fails to match germline, which may point to a read error. This chain links TRBV10-1 with TRBJ2-3; 9 positions agree with TRBD2. This CDR3 region has 17 residues. From germline, CDR1 is WNHNN and CDR2 SYGVQD (reference sequence). CDR3 in DNA: TGCGCCAGCAGTGACCCCGCTAGCGGGAAGAGCCGGGATACACAGTATTTT. It specifies CASSDPASGKSRDTQYF.

Of note for this clonotype: Being one base from a much bigger clone, this may be a read error. V is TRBV5-6 and J is TRBJ2-7; weak D call: TRBD1 (6 bases). CDR3 length: 15 amino acids. Germline lookup yields CDR1 SGHDT and CDR2 YYEEEE. As DNA, the CDR3 is TGTGCCAGCAGATATGAAGCCAGTAGGGGGTCCGAGCTGTACTTC. Protein product: CASRYEASRGSELYF.

For this clonotype: A read error may be the cause here, since a much bigger clone is one base away. The chain couples TRBV6-5 to TRBJ2-3; 8 bases map to TRBD1. V shed 11 bases, J shed 2 bases, and the junction held 9 bases outside the gene matches. Germline-derived CDR1 and CDR2 are MNHEY and SVGAGI. The CDR3 runs 14 residues. CDR3 loop: CAARGPTNTDTQYF. CDR3 sequence (DNA): TGTGCCGCCAGGGGGCCCACTAACACAGATACGCAGTATTTT.

Many counts were recorded for this clonotype. The rearrangement uses TRBV29-1 and TRBJ1-2, with a tentative D call TRBD1 (6 bases). The CDR3 has 16 amino acids. CDR1 and CDR2 from the germline V gene are SQVTM and ANQGSEA. Trimming shortened V by 3 bases and J by 1 base, and 18 bases separated the two germline ends. The CDR3 sequence: CSVELLARQDNYGYTF. In nucleotides, the CDR3 is TGCAGCGTTGAGCTACTTGCCCGACAGGATAACTATGGCTACACCTTC.

The chain employs TRBV20-1 and TRBJ2-7; TRBD2 is a possible D gene (5 bases). V lost 0 bases, J lost 3 bases, and 15 bases lay in between. Looked up from germline, CDR1 is DFQATT and CDR2 is SNEGSKA (reference sequence). This CDR3 spans 15 amino acids. CDR3 loop: CSARDWELRGYEQYF. The CDR3 nucleotides are TGCAGTGCTAGAGATTGGGAATTACGGGGCTACGAGCAGTACTTC.

Concerning this clonotype: This may stem from a read error, because a much larger clone lies one nucleotide away. The CDR3 carries no conserved terminal phenylalanine or tryptophan, so it likely arises from a read error. The chain combines TRBV20-1 with TRBJ2-3; 7 nucleotides line up with TRBD2. Germline loops: CDR1 DFQATT, CDR2 SNEGSKA (reference sequence). J was trimmed by 2 bases and V by 5 bases; bases with no gene match: 13. The CDR3 length is 16 residues. CDR3 sequence: CSALPSFRGVTDTQYV. The CDR3 DNA follows: TGCAGTGCTCTACCGAGCTTCCGGGGGGTCACAGATACGCAGTATGTT.

Ten or more counts support this clonotype. The chain carries TRBV4-3 and TRBJ2-1; TRBD2 agrees at 13 bases. CDR3 length equals 17 residues. Germline lookup yields CDR1 LGHNA and CDR2 YSLEER. Germline trimming cut 10 bases from V and 4 bases from J; bases unmatched to any gene: 13. The CDR3 sequence is CAIPQGRGLAGYNEQFF. CDR3 coding DNA: TGCGCCATCCCCCAGGGCAGGGGACTAGCGGGATACAATGAGCAGTTCTTC.

This clonotype was observed a handful of times. DNA for the CDR3: TGTGCCAGCATAGGGGGGGGCTTTGGCTCTGGGGCCAACGTCCTGACTTTC. Its translation: CASIGGGFGSGANVLTF. The V gene is TRBV28, the J gene TRBJ2-6, with D possibly matching TRBD2 (7 bases). This CDR3 comprises 17 residues. V lost 7 bases, J lost 0 bases, and 16 bases lay in between. Looked up from germline, CDR1 is MDHEN and CDR2 is SYDVKM.